This is a list of T cell receptor beta chains from one sample in a study of CD8+ T cells in alopecia areata. Clones were read by immunoSEQ multiplex PCR, and TCRdb kept only the in-frame ones, dropping some. The sample shows over 100,000 clones, approximately 49% of them seen only once. Material: CD8+ T cells sorted from blood, obtained at week 0. Receptor source: a human donor with alopecia areata. Each CDR3 is given with its conserved first and last residue. D genes are given only for firm matches. Some rows have no size entry. The others give once, few or many, or a class for an expanded clone.

.	TRBJ2-7	.	TRBV18	CASSPRDGSYEQYF	TGTGCCAGCTCACCACGGGACGGTTCCTACGAGCAGTACTTC
.	TRBJ2-5	many	TRBV19	CASSTPTGEEETQYF	TGTGCCAGTAGTACGCCAACAGGAGAAGAGGAGACCCAGTACTTC
.	TRBJ2-3	.	TRBV7-8	CASSSRRRPPWDTQYF	TGTGCCAGCAGTTCCCGGCGCCGTCCCCCTTGGGATACGCAGTATTTT
TRBD1	TRBJ1-1	once	TRBV5-1	CASSPGTGTMGNTEAFF	TGCGCCAGCAGTCCCGGGACAGGGACCATGGGGAACACTGAAGCTTTCTTT
TRBD1	TRBJ1-6	.	TRBV13	CASSHGQGASSPLHF	TGTGCCAGCAGCCACGGACAGGGGGCTTCGTCACCCCTCCACTTT
TRBD1	TRBJ1-2	.	TRBV11-2	CASSQGQNYGYTF	TGTGCCAGCAGCCAGGGACAGAACTATGGCTACACCTTC
TRBD2	TRBJ2-3	few	TRBV6-1	CASSGLAGADTQYF	TGTGCCAGCAGTGGACTAGCGGGGGCAGATACGCAGTATTTT
.	TRBJ2-7	.	TRBV5-6	CASSYSDVSYEQYF	TGTGCCAGCAGCTATAGTGACGTATCCTACGAGCAGTACTTC
TRBD2	TRBJ2-7	.	TRBV4-2	CASSQDPLAGAFYEQYF	TGTGCCAGCAGCCAAGATCCCCTAGCGGGGGCTTTCTACGAGCAGTACTTC
TRBD2	TRBJ2-7	.	TRBV5-4	CASSAGLAGVEQYF	TGTGCCAGCAGCGCGGGACTAGCGGGGGTTGAGCAGTACTTC
.	TRBJ1-1	.	TRBV7-8	CASSYYQNTEAFF	TGTGCCAGCAGCTATTACCAGAACACTGAAGCTTTCTTT
.	TRBJ1-6	.	TRBV4-2	CASSQVPGNNSPLHF	TGTGCCAGCAGCCAAGTGCCAGGGAATAATTCACCCCTCCACTTT
.	TRBJ2-2	.	TRBV30	CAWSVLSGETGELFF	TGTGCCTGGAGTGTACTTTCGGGCGAGACCGGGGAGCTGTTTTTT
TRBD1	TRBJ2-2	.	TRBV5-1	CASSPRGGDTGELFF	TGCGCCAGCAGCCCCCGAGGGGGCGACACCGGGGAGCTGTTTTTT
.	TRBJ2-7	few	TRBV21-1	CASSGRQGSAYEQYF	TGTGCCAGCAGCGGTCGACAGGGGTCGGCCTACGAGCAGTACTTC
TRBD2	TRBJ2-3	few	TRBV6-5	CASSDSGGADTQYF	TGTGCCAGCAGTGACAGCGGGGGGGCAGATACGCAGTATTTT
.	TRBJ2-5	.	TRBV4-1	CASSQDLEETQYF	TGCGCCAGCAGCCAAGATCTCGAGGAGACCCAGTACTTC
TRBD1	TRBJ1-1	.	TRBV23-1	CASSQSQTGEDTEAFF	TGCGCCAGCAGTCAATCGCAGACAGGGGAGGACACTGAAGCTTTCTTT
.	TRBJ1-1	.	TRBV7-9	CASTRDFPYRTEAFF	TGTGCCAGCACGAGGGACTTCCCTTATAGGACTGAAGCTTTCTTT
TRBD1	TRBJ1-5	few	TRBV19	CASNSGQGAEEGTQHF	TGTGCCAGCAATTCGGGACAGGGGGCCGAGGAAGGGACCCAGCATTTT
.	TRBJ2-7	.	TRBV7-9	CASSPRTSYEQYF	TGTGCCAGCAGCCCAAGGACTTCCTACGAGCAGTACTTC
.	TRBJ2-3	few	TRBV10-3	CAISESKDSHSRSDTQYF	TGTGCCATCAGTGAGTCGAAGGACAGCCACTCCCGGAGTGATACGCAGTATTTT
TRBD1	TRBJ1-2	.	TRBV29-1	CSVQDRPLSYGYTF	TGCAGCGTCCAGGACAGGCCGCTTTCCTATGGCTACACCTTC
.	TRBJ2-7	.	TRBV6-5	CASSYSTGEKTYEQYF	TGTGCCAGCAGTTACTCGACTGGGGAGAAGACCTACGAGCAGTACTTC
.	TRBJ2-7	.	TRBV5-1	CASSPRGGGYEQYF	TGCGCCAGCAGCCCCCGAGGAGGGGGCTACGAGCAGTACTTC
.	TRBJ1-5	.	TRBV7-9	CASSTGDSTQHF	TGTGCCAGCAGCACCGGGGACTCTACCCAGCATTTT
.	TRBJ1-5	.	TRBV9	CASSPDPGQPQHF	TGTGCCAGCAGCCCGGACCCGGGACAGCCCCAGCATTTT
.	TRBJ2-7	.	TRBV5-6	CASSEGYEQYF	TGTGCCAGCAGCGAGGGCTACGAGCAGTACTTC
.	TRBJ2-5	.	TRBV4-2	CASSQDPETQYF	TGTGCCAGCAGCCAAGATCCAGAGACCCAGTACTTC
.	TRBJ2-7	.	TRBV13	CASSLIGEQYF	TGTGCCAGCAGCTTAATAGGCGAGCAGTACTTC
.	TRBJ1-5	.	TRBV27	CASSLLGQNNQPQHF	TGTGCCAGCAGTTTATTGGGTCAAAACAATCAGCCCCAGCATTTT
TRBD1	TRBJ2-7	.	TRBV5-4	CASSVGQGGYEQYF	TGTGCCAGCAGCGTAGGACAGGGTGGCTACGAGCAGTACTTC
.	TRBJ2-7	few	TRBV30	CAWSPAREQYF	TGTGCCTGGAGCCCCGCACGCGAGCAGTACTTC
.	TRBJ2-5	few	TRBV12-5	CASGLKHRVRETQYF	TGTGCTAGTGGTTTGAAACACAGGGTACGAGAGACCCAGTACTTC
.	TRBJ1-1	few	TRBV30	CAWNWGNTEAFF	TGTGCCTGGAATTGGGGGAACACTGAAGCTTTCTTT
.	TRBJ1-1	.	TRBV29-1	CSVDPGGTEAFF	TGCAGCGTTGATCCCGGAGGAACTGAAGCTTTCTTT
TRBD2	TRBJ2-1	few	TRBV28	CASSFPRLAASSYNEQFF	TGTGCCAGCAGTTTCCCCCGACTAGCGGCGAGCTCCTACAATGAGCAGTTCTTC
.	TRBJ2-7	.	TRBV9	CASSGRDNSYEQYF	TGTGCCAGCAGCGGCCGGGACAACTCCTACGAGCAGTACTTC
TRBD1	TRBJ2-1	.	TRBV7-9	CASSLGHTGGPNNEQFF	TGTGCCAGCAGCTTGGGGCATACAGGGGGGCCGAACAATGAGCAGTTCTTC
.	TRBJ2-7	once	TRBV5-1	CASSLEPESYEQYF	TGCGCCAGCAGCTTGGAGCCAGAATCCTACGAGCAGTACTTC
.	TRBJ2-1	.	TRBV12-5	CASRLYNEQFF	TGTGCTAGTCGACTTTACAATGAGCAGTTCTTC
.	TRBJ2-7	.	TRBV4-3	CASSQDKSASYEQYF	TGCGCCAGCAGCCAAGATAAGAGTGCGTCCTACGAGCAGTACTTC
.	TRBJ2-7	.	TRBV23-1	CASTPARMLIKLGTVSYEQYF	TGCGCCAGCACCCCGGCGAGGATGCTGATTAAGCTCGGGACGGTGTCCTACGAGCAGTACTTC
TRBD1	TRBJ1-1	.	TRBV7-9	CASSPGTGKGMRAFF	TGTGCCAGCAGCCCGGGGACAGGGAAGGGCATGAGGGCTTTCTTT
.	TRBJ2-7	many	TRBV27	CASSSGYHEQYF	TGTGCCAGCTCCTCAGGGTACCACGAGCAGTACTTC
TRBD1	TRBJ2-7	few	TRBV5-8	CASRRTGGPTYEQYF	TGTGCCAGCAGGCGGACAGGGGGTCCTACTTACGAGCAGTACTTC
.	TRBJ2-7	.	TRBV13	CASSPPAEGLEQYF	TGTGCCAGCAGCCCTCCTGCTGAGGGGCTCGAGCAGTACTTC